Listed below are T cell receptor beta chains from one sample, sequenced in a study of regulatory T cells in long-lasting Graves disease. TCRdb re-derived calls from the multiplex PCR reads in MiXCR, one entry per CDR3 protein. The sample lists about 440,000 distinct CDR3 sequences, around 15% occurring once. These sequences were also reported in another study, on T cells in Graves' hyperthyroidism and ophthalmopathy.

The sample here was peripheral blood mononuclear cells (PBMCs), taken at new diagnosis, from a patient treated with antithyroid drugs. Receptor source: a woman aged 25 to 39 with Graves disease. Both conserved end residues are part of each CDR3. The D gene is left open where the match is weak. Part of the rows lack a size; the others show once, few, many or a class for expanded clones.

j_gene: TRBJ2-7
v_gene: TRBV30
abundance: many
d_gene: TRBD1
CDR3nt: TGTGCCTGGAGTAAGGACAGGGGACACGAGCAGTACTTC
CDR3aa: CAWSKDRGHEQYF

j_gene: TRBJ2-2
v_gene: TRBV28
abundance: many
d_gene: TRBD1
CDR3nt: TGTGCCAGCAGTTTAGCCGGGACAGAGCACACCGGGGAGCTGTTTTTT
CDR3aa: CASSLAGTEHTGELFF

j_gene: TRBJ2-1
v_gene: TRBV4-2
abundance: NA
d_gene: TRBD2
CDR3nt: TGTGCCAGCAGCCAACAAACTAGCGGGACGTACAATGAGCAGTTCTTC
CDR3aa: CASSQQTSGTYNEQFF

j_gene: TRBJ1-1
v_gene: TRBV5-1
abundance: many
d_gene: TRBD1
CDR3nt: TGCGCCAGCAGCCCTGGGACAGGGGGCGCAACGGACACTGAAGCTTTCTTT
CDR3aa: CASSPGTGGATDTEAFF

j_gene: TRBJ2-6
v_gene: TRBV4-3
abundance: NA
d_gene: TRBD2
CDR3nt: TGCGCCAGCAGCCAAAAGCCTCCGGGACTAGCGGGAGTGGGGGCCAACGTCCTGACTTTC
CDR3aa: CASSQKPPGLAGVGANVLTF

j_gene: TRBJ2-2
v_gene: TRBV4-1
abundance: NA
d_gene: NA
CDR3nt: TGCGCCAGCAGCCTCCGGGACACTAACACCGGGGAGCTGTTTTTT
CDR3aa: CASSLRDTNTGELFF

j_gene: TRBJ2-6
v_gene: TRBV6-1
abundance: few
d_gene: TRBD1
CDR3nt: TGTGCCAGAACCCCGGGACAGGGTGCTGGGGCCAACGTCCTGACTTTC
CDR3aa: CARTPGQGAGANVLTF

j_gene: TRBJ2-5
v_gene: TRBV20-1
abundance: many
d_gene: TRBD1
CDR3nt: TGCAGTGCAGGCCAAGACAGGGTTAGATTGGAGACCCAGTACTTC
CDR3aa: CSAGQDRVRLETQYF

j_gene: TRBJ1-1
v_gene: TRBV29-1
abundance: many
d_gene: NA
CDR3nt: TGCAGCGTTCAAGAGAACACTGAAGCTTTCTTT
CDR3aa: CSVQENTEAFF

j_gene: TRBJ2-1
v_gene: TRBV2
abundance: NA
d_gene: TRBD2
CDR3nt: TGTGCCAGCACTCGATGGGTGACTAGCTCCGATGAGCAGTTCTTC
CDR3aa: CASTRWVTSSDEQFF

j_gene: TRBJ2-7
v_gene: TRBV29-1
abundance: few
d_gene: NA
CDR3nt: TGCAGCGTCGCTGGAACCTACGAGCAGTACTTC
CDR3aa: CSVAGTYEQYF

j_gene: TRBJ2-2
v_gene: TRBV2
abundance: NA
d_gene: NA
CDR3nt: TGTGCCAGCAGTGACCAGGGAGAGGAAGGGGAGCTGTTTTTT
CDR3aa: CASSDQGEEGELFF

j_gene: TRBJ2-1
v_gene: TRBV30
abundance: few
d_gene: TRBD1
CDR3nt: TGTGCCTGGAGTGACCCGGGGACAGTGTTTTCTGAGCAGTTCTTC
CDR3aa: CAWSDPGTVFSEQFF

j_gene: TRBJ1-2
v_gene: TRBV16
abundance: few
d_gene: NA
CDR3nt: TGTGCCAGCAGCCATGACAGACAATATGGCTACACCTTC
CDR3aa: CASSHDRQYGYTF

j_gene: TRBJ2-5
v_gene: TRBV6-2/TRBV6-3
abundance: many
d_gene: TRBD2
CDR3nt: TGTGCCAGCAGTTATCGACTAGCGGGAGGTTGGGAGACCCAGTACTTC
CDR3aa: CASSYRLAGGWETQYF

j_gene: TRBJ1-1
v_gene: TRBV29-1
abundance: NA
d_gene: NA
CDR3nt: TGCAGCGTCGCCCTACAGGGACTCATGAACACTGAAGCTTTCTTT
CDR3aa: CSVALQGLMNTEAFF

j_gene: TRBJ2-5
v_gene: TRBV9
abundance: NA
d_gene: NA
CDR3nt: TGTGCCAGCAGCGTAGCTATTGGAGGGGAGACCCAGTACTTC
CDR3aa: CASSVAIGGETQYF

j_gene: TRBJ1-1
v_gene: TRBV20-1
abundance: many
d_gene: NA
CDR3nt: TGCAGTGCTAGAGACCCACAGGGAGACACTGAAGCTTTCTTT
CDR3aa: CSARDPQGDTEAFF

j_gene: TRBJ1-1
v_gene: TRBV7-8
abundance: NA
d_gene: TRBD1
CDR3nt: TGTGCCAGCAGCACCGGGACAGGGACAGAAGCTTTCTTT
CDR3aa: CASSTGTGTEAFF

j_gene: TRBJ1-1
v_gene: TRBV5-4
abundance: NA
d_gene: NA
CDR3nt: TGTGCCAGCAGCATCCGGGCCACGAACACTGAAGCTTTCTTT
CDR3aa: CASSIRATNTEAFF

j_gene: TRBJ2-7
v_gene: TRBV5-1
abundance: few
d_gene: TRBD1
CDR3nt: TGCGCCAGCAGCAGAGGACAGGGGCGAGAAGAGCAGTACTTC
CDR3aa: CASSRGQGREEQYF

j_gene: TRBJ1-1
v_gene: TRBV2
abundance: many
d_gene: NA
CDR3nt: TGTGCCAGCAGTGTGTTGTTGTCCGCTGAAGCTTTCTTT
CDR3aa: CASSVLLSAEAFF

j_gene: TRBJ2-1
v_gene: TRBV10-2
abundance: many
d_gene: TRBD2
CDR3nt: TGCGCCAGCGGGGAGAGCGGGAGCCTACACAATGAGCAGTTCTTC
CDR3aa: CASGESGSLHNEQFF

j_gene: TRBJ2-1
v_gene: TRBV20-1
abundance: many
d_gene: TRBD2
CDR3nt: TGCAGTGCCGGCCCAGGACTAGGCATCACCAGCTCCTACAATGAGCAGTTCTTC
CDR3aa: CSAGPGLGITSSYNEQFF

j_gene: TRBJ1-1
v_gene: TRBV6-5
abundance: many
d_gene: NA
CDR3nt: TGTGCCAGCAGTTACTACCGACTTGACACTGAAGCTTTCTTT
CDR3aa: CASSYYRLDTEAFF

j_gene: TRBJ2-7
v_gene: TRBV9
abundance: many
d_gene: NA
CDR3nt: TGTGCCAGCAGCGCCCCGCCGGACTACGAGCAGTACTTC
CDR3aa: CASSAPPDYEQYF

j_gene: TRBJ2-7
v_gene: TRBV4-3
abundance: many
d_gene: NA
CDR3nt: TGCGCCAGCAGCCAAGACATCAGGGGACTCTACGAGCAGTACTTC
CDR3aa: CASSQDIRGLYEQYF

j_gene: TRBJ1-1
v_gene: TRBV7-8
abundance: many
d_gene: NA
CDR3nt: TGTGCCAGCAGCTTAGGTTTAGGGCCCATGAACACTGAAGCTTTCTTT
CDR3aa: CASSLGLGPMNTEAFF

j_gene: TRBJ2-3
v_gene: TRBV4-3
abundance: NA
d_gene: NA
CDR3nt: TGCGCCAGCAGCCAAGAGTCCGGCACAGATACGCAGTATTTT
CDR3aa: CASSQESGTDTQYF

j_gene: TRBJ2-3
v_gene: TRBV29-1
abundance: few
d_gene: NA
CDR3nt: TGCAGCGTTGTGCAGAGCACAGATACGCAGTATTTT
CDR3aa: CSVVQSTDTQYF

j_gene: TRBJ2-1
v_gene: TRBV12-3/TRBV12-4
abundance: few
d_gene: NA
CDR3nt: TGTGCCTCGGGCACCCACTCCTACAATGAGCAGTTCTTC
CDR3aa: CASGTHSYNEQFF

j_gene: TRBJ1-2
v_gene: TRBV11-2
abundance: many
d_gene: TRBD1
CDR3nt: TGTGCCAGCAGGAGACAGGGGGCTGATGGCTACACCTTC
CDR3aa: CASRRQGADGYTF

j_gene: TRBJ1-5
v_gene: TRBV11-2
abundance: many
d_gene: NA
CDR3nt: TGTGCCAGCAGCCCCCCGGGGGGGCCCCAGCATTTT
CDR3aa: CASSPPGGPQHF

j_gene: TRBJ1-4
v_gene: TRBV20-1
abundance: many
d_gene: NA
CDR3nt: TGCAGTGCTAGTGAGACAGCAGTTACTAATGAAAAACTGTTTTTT
CDR3aa: CSASETAVTNEKLFF

j_gene: TRBJ2-1
v_gene: TRBV14
abundance: few
d_gene: TRBD1
CDR3nt: TGTGCCAGCAGCCAGGACAGGGGGTTCTACTACAATGAGCAGTTCTTC
CDR3aa: CASSQDRGFYYNEQFF

j_gene: TRBJ2-7
v_gene: TRBV7-3
abundance: NA
d_gene: NA
CDR3nt: TGTGCCAGCAGCTTCGGGCCAGCAGGGGAGCAGTACTTC
CDR3aa: CASSFGPAGEQYF

j_gene: TRBJ1-4
v_gene: TRBV3-1
abundance: many
d_gene: NA
CDR3nt: TGTGCCAGCAGCCAAGATGTGTCGGGGGATTTTTCAATTTTT
CDR3aa: CASSQDVSGDFSIF

j_gene: TRBJ2-7
v_gene: TRBV7-6
abundance: NA
d_gene: NA
CDR3nt: TGTGCCAGCAGAAACAACGGACAGTCCTACGAGCAGTACTTC
CDR3aa: CASRNNGQSYEQYF

j_gene: TRBJ2-7
v_gene: TRBV20-1
abundance: many
d_gene: NA
CDR3nt: TGCAGTGCTAGCCGACGGTCCAGCTCCTACGAGCAGTACTTC
CDR3aa: CSASRRSSSYEQYF

j_gene: TRBJ2-7
v_gene: TRBV2
abundance: many
d_gene: NA
CDR3nt: TGTGCCAGCAGTGAAGCAGCAGGCAGGGTTCACGAGCAGTACTTC
CDR3aa: CASSEAAGRVHEQYF

j_gene: TRBJ1-4
v_gene: TRBV7-2
abundance: few
d_gene: NA
CDR3nt: TGTGCCAGCAGTCTCTTGCGTGGAGCTAATGAAAAACTGTTTTTT
CDR3aa: CASSLLRGANEKLFF

j_gene: TRBJ2-1
v_gene: TRBV19
abundance: NA
d_gene: TRBD2
CDR3nt: TGTGCCAGTAGAAGGGACAGAGAGACTAGCGGGAGCTCCCACGGCTCCTACAATGAGCAGTTCTTC
CDR3aa: CASRRDRETSGSSHGSYNEQFF

j_gene: TRBJ1-3
v_gene: TRBV7-6
abundance: NA
d_gene: NA
CDR3nt: TGTGCCAGCAGCCTCGAATCGCCCGAGCCTCCCGGAAACACCATATATTTT
CDR3aa: CASSLESPEPPGNTIYF

j_gene: TRBJ1-1
v_gene: TRBV18
abundance: many
d_gene: TRBD1
CDR3nt: TGTGCCAGCTCACGGGGACAGGGGAACACTGAAGCTTTCTTT
CDR3aa: CASSRGQGNTEAFF

j_gene: TRBJ2-7
v_gene: TRBV25-1
abundance: NA
d_gene: NA
CDR3nt: TGTGCCAGCAGTGGTTTTGGCGTTAGCTCCTACGAGCAGTACTTC
CDR3aa: CASSGFGVSSYEQYF

j_gene: TRBJ2-3
v_gene: TRBV20-1
abundance: NA
d_gene: TRBD1
CDR3nt: TGCAGTGCTCTTCCCGGACAGGGTGGAGATACGCAGTATTTT
CDR3aa: CSALPGQGGDTQYF

j_gene: TRBJ2-7
v_gene: TRBV7-9
abundance: many
d_gene: TRBD2
CDR3nt: TGTGCCAGCAGCCGGACTAGCGGGGAGGTCTACGAGCAGTACTTC
CDR3aa: CASSRTSGEVYEQYF

j_gene: TRBJ2-5
v_gene: TRBV6-1
abundance: many
d_gene: TRBD2
CDR3nt: TGTGCCAGCACCCCCTTTAGCGGGAGGGCCCCTCTCCAACAGACCCAGTACTTC
CDR3aa: CASTPFSGRAPLQQTQYF

j_gene: TRBJ1-2
v_gene: TRBV12-3/TRBV12-4
abundance: many
d_gene: NA
CDR3nt: TGTGCCACAGGGACGTATCAAATTCACACCTTC
CDR3aa: CATGTYQIHTF

j_gene: TRBJ2-3
v_gene: TRBV6-1
abundance: few
d_gene: NA
CDR3nt: TGTGCCAGCGGTGAAGGTTTCGAGGACTACATAGGCACTGATACGCAGTATTTT
CDR3aa: CASGEGFEDYIGTDTQYF

j_gene: TRBJ1-6
v_gene: TRBV7-9
abundance: NA
d_gene: NA
CDR3nt: TGTGCCAGCAAGGAGGAGGGCTTCTATAATTCACCCCTCCACTTT
CDR3aa: CASKEEGFYNSPLHF

j_gene: TRBJ2-7
v_gene: TRBV7-2
abundance: few
d_gene: NA
CDR3nt: TGTGCCAGCAGCGTCTTGGACAGCTTTTCCTACGAGCAGTACTTC
CDR3aa: CASSVLDSFSYEQYF

j_gene: TRBJ1-5
v_gene: TRBV11-2
abundance: many
d_gene: NA
CDR3nt: TGTGCCAGCAGCTTAGATGGGAAGAGCAATCAGCCCCAGCATTTT
CDR3aa: CASSLDGKSNQPQHF

j_gene: TRBJ2-4
v_gene: TRBV6-2/TRBV6-3
abundance: few
d_gene: NA
CDR3nt: TGTGCCAGCAGTTATTCGGGGGACACCAACATTCAGTACTTC
CDR3aa: CASSYSGDTNIQYF

j_gene: TRBJ2-2
v_gene: TRBV12-3/TRBV12-4
abundance: few
d_gene: TRBD1
CDR3nt: TGTGCCAGCAGTCTCCCGGGACAGGGGAGGGCCGGGGAGCTGGTTTTT
CDR3aa: CASSLPGQGRAGELVF

j_gene: TRBJ2-5
v_gene: TRBV12-3/TRBV12-4
abundance: many
d_gene: NA
CDR3nt: TGTGCCAGCAGCCAAGCAAAACAAGAGACCCAGTACTTC
CDR3aa: CASSQAKQETQYF

j_gene: TRBJ2-3
v_gene: TRBV7-2
abundance: NA
d_gene: TRBD1
CDR3nt: TGTGCCAGCAGCTCCTATAGGGTTTTTTCCGGGACAGGGAACACAGATACGCAGTATTTT
CDR3aa: CASSSYRVFSGTGNTDTQYF

j_gene: TRBJ1-1
v_gene: TRBV5-1
abundance: NA
d_gene: NA
CDR3nt: TGCGCCAGCAGCTCTAGTCTGGTCCTTCGACGGGGGGGGAGTGAAGCTTTCTTT
CDR3aa: CASSSSLVLRRGGSEAFF

j_gene: TRBJ2-2
v_gene: TRBV7-9
abundance: many
d_gene: TRBD2
CDR3nt: TGTGCCAGCAGCCCTCGGGAGGGCCGAAACACCGGGGAGCTGTTTTTT
CDR3aa: CASSPREGRNTGELFF

j_gene: TRBJ1-2
v_gene: TRBV5-1
abundance: many
d_gene: NA
CDR3nt: TGCGCCAGCAGCCTCGGGACAACAGATGGCTACACCTTC
CDR3aa: CASSLGTTDGYTF